The 18 T cell receptor beta chains reported below all come from one sample, sequenced in a study of T cell responses to AZD1222 COVID-19 vaccine. Clones were sequenced by immunoSEQ multiplex PCR, and TCRdb holds only the in-frame ones, with some missing. The profile shows 150,000 to 200,000 clones, 90% to 95% of them singletons. The material sequenced was peripheral blood, taken 28 days after the second AZD1222 dose. The receptors here all came from an adult who received the AZD1222 COVID-19 vaccine.

The rearrangement joins TRBV30 to TRBJ2-1, with 9 bases identical to TRBD2. This CDR3 is built from 16 residues. Germline loops: CDR1 GTSNPN, CDR2 SVGIG (reference sequence). Trimming removed 1 base from V and 1 base from J; junction bases left unmatched: 5. CDR3 protein: CAWSALSGGSYNEQFF. CDR3 coding DNA: TGTGCCTGGAGTGCCCTTAGCGGGGGTTCCTACAATGAGCAGTTCTTC.

The chain carries TRBV10-3 and TRBJ2-1; 9 bases are a match to TRBD2. V lost 6 bases, J lost 8 bases, and 14 bases stayed unmatched. The CDR3 sequence is 16 residues long. The germline gives CDR1 ENHRY, CDR2 SYGVKD. CDR3 sequence (DNA): TGTGCCATCAGCGGTTCAGTAGGACTAGCGCTACATGAGCAGTTCTTC. It yields the protein CAISGSVGLALHEQFF.

The chain couples TRBV6-2 or TRBV6-3 to TRBJ2-1; D is tentatively TRBD1 or TRBD2 (6 bases each). V was cut by 6 bases and J by 10 bases, with 16 bases left in between. This CDR3 comprises 13 residues. CDR1 is MNHEY, CDR2 SVGEGT, per germline. CDR3 nucleotide sequence: TGTGCCAGCAGCAGGGGACTCCGACGCGAGCAGTTCTTC. Amino acid sequence: CASSRGLRREQFF.

The gene calls are TRBV19 and TRBJ2-6, with 7 nucleotides matching TRBD1. Trimming removed 10 bases from V and 2 bases from J; junction bases left unmatched: 2. The CDR3 covers 13 residues. Germline loops: CDR1 LNHDA, CDR2 SQIVND (reference sequence). The CDR3, as DNA: TGTGCCACCGGACAGGCTGGGGCCAACGTCCTGACTTTC. This gives the protein CATGQAGANVLTF.

The gene calls are TRBV5-1 and TRBJ1-4, with D uncertain. Trimming took 4 bases from V and 8 from J, leaving 15 bases between them. The CDR3 runs 14 residues. CDR1 and CDR2 (germline): SGHRS, YFSETQ. The CDR3 bases are TGCGCCAGCAGCCTGGACCGCTCCGAGGAAAAACTGTTTTTT. Encoded protein: CASSLDRSEEKLFF.

The chain combines TRBV7-9 with TRBJ2-3; D uncertain. The germline CDR1 and CDR2 sequences are SEHNR and FQNEAQ (reference sequence). The V gene lost 1 base and the J gene lost 5 bases, with 1 base spanning the gap. CDR3 length equals 11 residues. The CDR3 sequence is CASSLVDTQYF. In DNA form, the CDR3 reads TGTGCCAGCAGCTTAGTAGATACGCAGTATTTT. Full variable domain (remainder filled in from reference TRBV7-9 and TRBJ2-3): DTGVSQNPRHKITKRGQNVTFRCDPISEHNRLYWYRQTLGQGPEFLTYFQNEAQLEKSRLLSDRFSAERPKGSFSTLEIQRTEQGDSAMYLCASSLVDTQYFGPGTRLTVL.

V gene TRBV15 combines with J gene TRBJ2-1; 11 bases fit TRBD2. CDR1 LNHNV and CDR2 YYDKDF come from the germline V gene (reference sequence). The CDR3 has 16 residues. V trimming: 3 bases; J trimming: 7 bases; junction bases outside the gene matches: 8. The CDR3 region has the DNA TGTGCCACCAGCAGTCAGCTGGGACTAGCGGCTAATGAGCAGTTCTTC. Encoded protein: CATSSQLGLAANEQFF.

The rearrangement links TRBV19 to TRBJ1-1; D might be TRBD1 (5 bases). CDR1 is LNHDA and CDR2 is SQIVND in the germline V gene (reference sequence). The V end lost 6 bases, the J end lost 4 bases, and 15 bases lay between the germline ends. This CDR3 spans 14 amino acids. CDR3 nucleotides: TGTGCCAGTAGCTTCCGGGGGTTTATCACTGAAGCTTTCTTT. Translation gives CASSFRGFITEAFF.

The chain carries TRBV18 and TRBJ1-2; a possible D gene is TRBD1 (5 bases). The CDR3 has 14 amino acids. Trimming removed 5 bases from V and 5 bases from J, with 15 bases in between. CDR1 is KGHSH, CDR2 LQKENI, per germline. The CDR3 DNA is TGTGCCAGCTCATCGGCCGGGACCGGGTATGGCTACACCTTC. This translates into CASSSAGTGYGYTF.

This clone was observed a single time. V is TRBV30 and J is TRBJ1-6, with D unclear. The CDR3 has 16 residues. Germline assignment: CDR1 GTSNPN and CDR2 SVGIG (reference sequence). The V gene lost 4 bases and the J gene lost 0 bases, with 13 bases spanning the gap. The CDR3 bases are TGTGCCTGGACGGGCGGCTCGAGCTCCTATAATTCACCCCTCCACTTT. This gives the protein CAWTGGSSSYNSPLHF.

J is TRBJ2-1 and V is TRBV4-3; no definite D call. In germline, CDR1 is LGHNA, CDR2 YSLEER. CDR3 length: 16 amino acids. V was trimmed by 0 bases and J by 6 bases, leaving 15 bases between them. CDR3 residues: CASSQEGRQVPNEQFF. The CDR3 DNA reads as TGCGCCAGCAGCCAAGAGGGTCGGCAGGTCCCCAATGAGCAGTTCTTC.

This clone has just one count. V and J are TRBV2 and TRBJ2-7; weak D call: TRBD1 (5 bases). From germline, CDR1 is SNHLY and CDR2 FYNNEI. The V and J ends lost 7 bases and 0 bases respectively, with 13 bases between them. This CDR3 has 14 residues. The CDR3: CASTQGRVSYEQYF. Here the CDR3 DNA reads TGTGCCAGCACTCAGGGTCGGGTCTCCTACGAGCAGTACTTC.

This chain uses TRBV7-2 with TRBJ2-7; D gene uncertain. Germline V lookup: CDR1 SGHTA, CDR2 FQGNSA. CDR3 length equals 12 residues. The V gene lost 5 bases and the J gene lost 7 bases, with 12 bases spanning the gap. CDR3 bases: TGTGCCAGCAGCGTGGGTCGCGGAGAGCAGTACTTC. Translation gives CASSVGRGEQYF.

This sequence joins TRBV19 and TRBJ2-3; 9 nucleotides align to TRBD2. The CDR3 has 15 amino acids. The V gene's germline CDR1 is LNHDA and CDR2 SQIVND (reference sequence). With 1 base clipped from V and 5 bases from J, the junction kept 4 bases outside the gene matches. The CDR3 DNA sequence: TGTGCCAGTAGTATAGGGGCGGGAGGGAGAGATACGCAGTATTTT. Translation gives CASSIGAGGRDTQYF.

The chain joins TRBV2 to TRBJ1-2; D perhaps matches TRBD1 (6 bases). Trimming removed 6 bases from V and 8 bases from J, with 13 bases in between. The CDR3 covers 12 residues. Germline loops: CDR1 SNHLY, CDR2 FYNNEI. The CDR3 bases are TGTGCCAGCAGATACAGGGATAGGGGCTACACCTTC. It codes for CASRYRDRGYTF.

The chain carries TRBV28 and TRBJ2-7; D gene unclear. Trimming stripped 1 base from V and 1 base from J, with 20 bases between. The CDR3 loop spans 18 amino acids. CDR1 is MDHEN and CDR2 is SYDVKM in the germline V gene. CDR3 loop: CASSLSSGRSFSSYEQYF. DNA for the CDR3: TGTGCCAGCAGTTTATCATCCGGACGGTCGTTCTCTTCCTACGAGCAGTACTTC.

In DNA, the CDR3 is TGTGCCAGCAGTTTACGGACAGGGGGAGGTGATCAGCCCCAGCATTTT. It yields the protein CASSLRTGGGDQPQHF. The V and J genes are TRBV28 and TRBJ1-5, with TRBD1 matching over 10 bases. The CDR3 consists of 16 residues. Germline V CDR1 and CDR2: MDHEN, SYDVKM. V shed 2 bases and J 5 bases; nucleotides not matched to a gene: 6.

For the CDR3, the DNA is TGTGCCAGCAGCCTAGGGTATTTGAGCACTGAAGCTTTCTTT. Translation gives CASSLGYLSTEAFF. The chain joins TRBV9 to TRBJ1-1; D gene uncertain. Germline-derived CDR1 and CDR2 are SGDLS and YYNGEE. There are 14 residues in the CDR3. Trimming took 4 bases from V and 4 from J, leaving 14 bases between them. Drawing the rest from reference TRBV9 and TRBJ1-1, the complete variable domain is DSGVTQTPKHLITATGQRVTLRCSPRSGDLSVYWYQQSLDQGLQFLIQYYNGEERAKGNILERFSAQQFPDLHSELNLSSLELGDSALYFCASSLGYLSTEAFFGQGTRLTVV.